This T cell receptor beta chain was identified during a study of identical twins. Findings and limits, study-wide: Monozygotic twins shared more out-of-frame TCR alpha than recombination models predicted. The study drew conclusions from cross-sectional statistical analysis, not from following the same donors.

CDR1 is SGHTA, CDR2 FQGNSA, per germline. CDR3 length: 15 amino acids. Trimming took off 2 bases at V and 0 bases at J, with 8 bases between the two ends. A universal primer site was added by template switching, and unique molecular identifiers were carried by the cDNA. Each CDR3 protein gets one entry after TCRdb re-called the 5' RACE reads with MiXCR. This sample has 420,000 or so distinct CDR3 sequences, with approximately 18% found just once. On this clonotype itself: Its antigen is not identified.

The chain links TRBV7-2 to TRBJ1-5; D might be TRBD1 (5 bases). Sample: naive T cells sorted from blood. The sequence was collected from a man aged 45-65 years in good health. CDR3 in amino acids: CASSLWDGSNQPQHF. As DNA, the CDR3 is TGTGCCAGCAGCTTATGGGACGGTAGCAATCAGCCCCAGCATTTT. The entire variable domain, with the rest obtained from reference TRBV7-2 and TRBJ1-5, is as follows: GAGVSQSPSNKVTEKGKDVELRCDPISGHTALYWYRQSLGQGLEFLIYFQGNSAPDKSGLPSDRFSAERTGGSVSTLTIQRTQQEDSAVYLCASSLWDGSNQPQHFGDGTRLSIL.